The 23 T cell receptor beta chains in this list originate from one sample, sequenced in a study of beta chain features in type 1 diabetes. Expressed TCRB transcripts were sequenced after all isolated RNA was converted to cDNA. This table comes from immunoSEQ multiplex PCR, and its TCRdb copy is limited to in-frame clones, with some not included. In the table there are some 350,000 clones, about 14% of which are singletons. Study-wide results and limits: In every one of the four CD4+ subsets, TCRB CDR3s were moderately but significantly shorter in Type 1 diabetes patients.

Their target antigens are unknown. Sequenced sample: naive CD4+ T cells from blood. The source of these receptors is a woman younger than 30 with type 1 diabetes.

This clone was observed a few times. In DNA form, the CDR3 reads TGCGCCAGCAGCTCCACAGGTCAACTAGAAGCTTTCTTT. This translates into CASSSTGQLEAFF. This rearrangement joins TRBV5-1 to TRBJ1-1, with D perhaps matching TRBD1 (5 bases). Between the trimmed V and J ends, which lost 3 bases and 8 bases, there was a span of 14 bases. The CDR3 runs to 13 residues. The germline gives CDR1 SGHRS, CDR2 YFSETQ.

CDR3 coding DNA: TGTGCCAGCAGCGCCCGACAGGGCCATGGCTACACCTTC. Translation: CASSARQGHGYTF. This rearrangement joins TRBV9 to TRBJ1-2, with TRBD1 matching 7 bases. Looked up from germline, CDR1 is SGDLS and CDR2 is YYNGEE. The CDR3 length is 13 residues. Trimming took 3 bases from V and 6 from J; bases not matched to a gene: 5.

This clone was observed a few times. Distinct nucleotide sequences in the sample also encode this CDR3. The chain has TRBV7-3 and TRBJ2-2, with TRBD2 as a possible D gene (6 bases). This CDR3 has 15 residues. V was trimmed by 5 bases and J by 0 bases, leaving 10 bases between them. CDR1 and CDR2 from the germline V gene are SGHTA and FQGTGA. The CDR3 nucleotides are TGTGCCAGCAGCCCTGGGACTGCGAACACCGGGGAGCTGTTTTTT. It is translated as CASSPGTANTGELFF.

The V call is TRBV7-8, the J call TRBJ2-4; D might be TRBD2 (6 bases). The CDR3 consists of 20 residues. CDR1 and CDR2 (germline): SGHVS, FQNEAQ. The V gene lost 1 base and the J gene lost 2 bases, with 24 bases spanning the gap. The chain's CDR3 is CASSLVPAGWGDVSKNIQYF. The CDR3 DNA is TGTGCCAGCAGCTTAGTGCCGGCGGGATGGGGCGACGTTTCCAAAAACATTCAGTACTTC. Drawing the rest from reference TRBV7-8 and TRBJ2-4, the complete variable domain is GAGVSQSPRYKVAKRGQDVALRCDPISGHVSLFWYQQALGQGPEFLTYFQNEAQLDKSGLPSDRFFAERPEGSVSTLKIQRTQQEDSAVYLCASSLVPAGWGDVSKNIQYFGAGTRLSVL.

This clone was found a few times. The V and J genes are TRBV19 and TRBJ2-3; 8 nucleotides line up with TRBD2. The germline gives CDR1 LNHDA, CDR2 SQIVND (reference sequence). CDR3 length: 14 residues. Trimming cost V 10 bases and J 8 bases; bases outside gene matches: 14. Written as DNA, the CDR3 is TGTGCCACAAAAGCGGGAGTTCAAATCGGTACGCAGTATTTT. This gives the protein CATKAGVQIGTQYF. The whole variable domain, filled in from reference TRBV19 and TRBJ2-3, reads DGGITQSPKYLFRKEGQNVTLSCEQNLNHDAMYWYRQDPGQGLRLIYYSQIVNDFQKGDIAEGYSVSREKKESFPLTVTSAQKNPTAFYLCATKAGVQIGTQYFGPGTRLTVL.

The chain employs TRBV11-2 and TRBJ2-7; unclear D gene. CDR3 length equals 11 residues. Germline-derived CDR1 and CDR2 are SGHAT and FQNNGV. V shed 4 bases and J shed 7 bases, with 8 bases lying between them. In nucleotides, the CDR3 is TGTGCCAGCAGCTCCACTTGGGAGCAGTACTTC. Encoded protein: CASSSTWEQYF.

The chain has TRBV28 and TRBJ1-4; D unclear. With 5 bases removed from V and 3 bases from J, the gap between germline ends came to 13 bases. The CDR3 sequence is 15 residues long. Looked up from germline, CDR1 is MDHEN and CDR2 is SYDVKM. As DNA, the CDR3 is TGTGCCAGCAGTCGTACCCGGCGGGCTAATGAAAAACTGTTTTTT. This encodes CASSRTRRANEKLFF.

This clone occurred a few times. The chain joins TRBV7-6 to TRBJ1-5; 9 bases line up with TRBD1. The CDR3 covers 15 residues. Per the germline V gene, CDR1 is SGHVS and CDR2 is FNYEAQ. V was pared by 1 base and J by 5 bases, with 3 bases of the junction left unmatched. The CDR3 nucleotides are TGTGCCAGCAGCTTAGGGGACAGGGAGTATCAGCCCCAGCATTTT. Encoded protein: CASSLGDREYQPQHF.

This clone was seen a handful of times. This sequence joins TRBV7-2 and TRBJ1-2; 7 bases align to TRBD1. This CDR3 spans 14 amino acids. J lost 12 bases, V lost 5 bases, and 15 bases had no gene match. Looked up from germline, CDR1 is SGHTA and CDR2 is FQGNSA. The CDR3 sequence: CASSPSPGQRTDTF. The CDR3 DNA sequence: TGTGCCAGCAGCCCTAGTCCGGGACAGAGAACCGACACCTTC.

V and J are TRBV2 and TRBJ2-1; D remains unclear. CDR3 length: 12 residues. Trimming removed 6 bases from V and 4 bases from J, with 7 bases in between. From germline, CDR1 is SNHLY and CDR2 FYNNEI. CDR3 loop: CASRSSYNEQFF. As DNA, the CDR3 is TGTGCCAGCAGGAGTAGTTACAATGAGCAGTTCTTC.

CDR3 nucleotide sequence: TGTGCCAGCAGCTTGAGGTCACTAGCGGTCACAGATACGCAGTATTTT. Protein sequence: CASSLRSLAVTDTQYF. This chain joins TRBV5-4 and TRBJ2-3; 8 bases fit TRBD2. Germline V gene lookup returns CDR1 SGHNT and CDR2 YYREEE (reference sequence). V gave up 1 base and J gave up 2 bases; unmatched junction bases: 6. This CDR3 is 16 amino acids long.

The CDR3 region is CASSAIPQGAGETQYF. The CDR3 DNA follows: TGCGCCAGCAGCGCGATCCCCCAGGGGGCGGGAGAGACCCAGTACTTC. This chain links TRBV5-1 with TRBJ2-5; 8 bases map to TRBD1. Germline CDR1 and CDR2: SGHRS and YFSETQ. Trimming at V came to 4 bases and at J to 4 bases, leaving 12 bases not matched to a gene. There are 16 residues in the CDR3.

This clone was picked up a small number of times. This rearrangement joins TRBV5-1 to TRBJ2-7; D call uncertain. This CDR3 region has 11 residues. Germline CDR1 is SGHRS and CDR2 is YFSETQ. Deletions cut 4 bases from V and 2 bases from J, with 4 bases between. The CDR3 coding sequence is TGCGCCAGCAGCGAGGCCTACGAGCAGTACTTC. Protein sequence: CASSEAYEQYF.

This clone was detected only a few times. The CDR3 region has the DNA TGTGCCAGTAGTGAAACTAGCGCGAGCTCCTACAATGAGCAGTTCTTC. Residues: CASSETSASSYNEQFF. This chain links TRBV19 with TRBJ2-1, with 7 bases that match TRBD2. CDR3 length: 16 residues. CDR1 and CDR2 from the germline V gene are LNHDA and SQIVND (reference sequence). V was pared by 5 bases and J by 0 bases, with 7 bases of the junction left unmatched.

The J gene is TRBJ1-2, the V gene TRBV10-3; no firm D call. Deletions cut 2 bases from V and 0 bases from J, with 7 bases between. This CDR3 spans 14 amino acids. Per the germline V gene, CDR1 is ENHRY and CDR2 is SYGVKD. DNA for the CDR3: TGTGCCATCAGTGAGGCAGGCGCTAACTATGGCTACACCTTC. It translates to CAISEAGANYGYTF.

The rearrangement links TRBV6-1 to TRBJ2-3, with TRBD2 as a possible D gene (5 bases). V gave up 3 bases and J gave up 1 base, with 17 bases separating them. Germline CDR1 and CDR2: MNHNS and SASEGT. CDR3 length equals 17 residues. CDR3 residues: CASSDPFWGAGTDTQYF. The DNA for the CDR3 is TGTGCCAGCAGTGACCCCTTTTGGGGAGCGGGCACAGATACGCAGTATTTT.

As to this clone: The same CDR3 arises from other DNA sequences in this sample as well. The V and J genes are TRBV30 and TRBJ2-7; TRBD1 is a possible D gene (6 bases). The CDR3 runs 13 residues. V lost 0 bases and J 0 bases, leaving 6 bases between the germline ends. Germline V lookup: CDR1 GTSNPN, CDR2 SVGIG (reference sequence). The chain's CDR3 is CAWSVDSSYEQYV. The CDR3 region has the DNA TGTGCCTGGAGTGTGGACAGCTCCTACGAGCAGTACGTC.

The CDR3: CASSLIPAGNQETQYF. The CDR3 coding sequence is TGCGCCAGCAGCTTGATTCCAGCGGGTAACCAAGAGACCCAGTACTTC. The J gene is TRBJ2-5, the V gene TRBV5-1; D perhaps matches TRBD2 (6 bases). This CDR3 region has 16 residues. V lost 1 base to trimming and J lost 0 bases, with 13 bases between them. The germline gives CDR1 SGHRS, CDR2 YFSETQ.

The rearrangement uses TRBV9 and TRBJ2-7; 9 bases agree with TRBD1. This CDR3 is 15 amino acids long. With 8 bases clipped from V and 3 bases from J, the junction kept 12 bases outside the gene matches. Germline CDR1 reads SGDLS; CDR2 reads YYNGEE. CDR3 coding DNA: TGTGCCAGGGTTAAGACAGGGGGTAAGAGCTACGAGCAGTACGTC. It yields the protein CARVKTGGKSYEQYV.

This clone was recorded a few times. CDR3 nucleotide sequence: TGTGCCAGCAGTGCTGGACAGGGTAACCGGAATGAGCAGTTCTTC. Translating gives CASSAGQGNRNEQFF. The chain combines TRBV28 with TRBJ2-1; 8 nucleotides match TRBD1. V lost 5 bases and J lost 7; bases outside the gene matches: 10. The CDR3 totals 15 residues. Germline V gene data show CDR1 as MDHEN and CDR2 as SYDVKM.

V is TRBV19 and J is TRBJ2-5; 10 nucleotides agree with TRBD2. V trimming: 5 bases; J trimming: 5 bases; junction bases outside the gene matches: 11. Germline-derived CDR1 and CDR2 are LNHDA and SQIVND (reference sequence). This CDR3 has 16 residues. CDR3: CASSAQAGGHWETQYF. Written as DNA, the CDR3 is TGTGCCAGTAGTGCCCAAGCGGGAGGGCACTGGGAGACCCAGTACTTC.

J is TRBJ2-3 and V is TRBV11-3, with a weak D call TRBD2 (6 bases). The V and J ends lost 5 bases and 3 bases respectively, with 12 bases between them. CDR3 length: 14 residues. The germline V gene has CDR1 SGHNT and CDR2 YENEEA. For the CDR3, the DNA is TGTGCCAGCAGCGAAGGAGGGCCTACAGATACGCAGTATTTT. It encodes CASSEGGPTDTQYF.

The V call is TRBV28, the J call TRBJ2-3; D not certain. V lost 6 bases to trimming and J lost 3 bases, with 4 bases between them. In germline, CDR1 is MDHEN, CDR2 SYDVKM. The CDR3 runs to 11 residues. The CDR3 DNA is TGTGCCAGCAGGACAACAGATACGCAGTATTTT. Translating gives CASRTTDTQYF.